Listed below are T cell receptor beta chains from one sample, sequenced in a study of control samples from healthy donors and cancer patients. Only in-frame clones appear in the TCRdb table, and some are missing; sequencing was by immunoSEQ multiplex PCR. This table has approximately 46,000 clones, around 87% appearing once. Sequencing was carried out using PBMCs. Receptors were obtained from a woman aged 60 to 75 with lung cancer. Both conserved end residues are part of each CDR3. The D gene is left open where the match is weak. Expanded clones get a size class; other rows say once, few or many, or leave the size out.

cdr3_nt: TGTGCCAGCAGTTCAGGACACACTGAAGCTTTCTTT
cdr3_aa: CASSSGHTEAFF
v_call: TRBV28
clone_size: -
j_call: TRBJ1-1
d_call: -

cdr3_nt: TGTGCCAGCAGTATCGGGACAGCTTCACCCCTCCACTTT
cdr3_aa: CASSIGTASPLHF
v_call: TRBV12-3/TRBV12-4
clone_size: -
j_call: TRBJ1-6
d_call: TRBD1

cdr3_nt: TGTGCCAGCAGCTGGGACCAGAACACCGGGGAGCTGTTTTTT
cdr3_aa: CASSWDQNTGELFF
v_call: TRBV5-6
clone_size: -
j_call: TRBJ2-2
d_call: -

cdr3_nt: TGTGCCAGCAACGGACTAGCGGGGAAAGAGACCCAGTACTTC
cdr3_aa: CASNGLAGKETQYF
v_call: TRBV21-1
clone_size: -
j_call: TRBJ2-5
d_call: -

cdr3_nt: TGTGCCAGCAGCTTAGACAGGAGCTCCTACGAGCAGTACTTC
cdr3_aa: CASSLDRSSYEQYF
v_call: TRBV7-2
clone_size: -
j_call: TRBJ2-7
d_call: -

cdr3_nt: TGTGCCAGCACATGGACTAGAAATGCCTACGAGCAGTACTTC
cdr3_aa: CASTWTRNAYEQYF
v_call: TRBV11-3
clone_size: -
j_call: TRBJ2-7
d_call: TRBD2

cdr3_nt: TGTGCCAGCAGTTTGCGGGAGGGCCCGGGTGAGCAGTTCTTC
cdr3_aa: CASSLREGPGEQFF
v_call: TRBV27
clone_size: -
j_call: TRBJ2-1
d_call: TRBD2

cdr3_nt: TGTGCCAGCAGTTACTCCGGCAGGGTTGGGGAAAAACTGTTTTTT
cdr3_aa: CASSYSGRVGEKLFF
v_call: TRBV6-5
clone_size: -
j_call: TRBJ1-4
d_call: -

cdr3_nt: TGCGCCAGCAGCTTTAGCGGGACGTCGGATGAGCAGTTCTTC
cdr3_aa: CASSFSGTSDEQFF
v_call: TRBV5-1
clone_size: -
j_call: TRBJ2-1
d_call: TRBD2

cdr3_nt: TGTGCCAGCAGCACCCGGTTGGTCCGTTACAATGAGCAGTTCTTC
cdr3_aa: CASSTRLVRYNEQFF
v_call: TRBV5-4
clone_size: few
j_call: TRBJ2-1
d_call: -

cdr3_nt: TGCGCCAGCAGCCAAGAACCTTGGGGGAGCACAGATACGCAGTATTTT
cdr3_aa: CASSQEPWGSTDTQYF
v_call: TRBV4-1
clone_size: -
j_call: TRBJ2-3
d_call: -

cdr3_nt: TGTGCCAGCAGCGCAACTGGGACAGGCTCCTACGAGCAGTACTTC
cdr3_aa: CASSATGTGSYEQYF
v_call: TRBV9
clone_size: once
j_call: TRBJ2-7
d_call: TRBD1

cdr3_nt: TGCAGCGGCCAAACTAGCGGGCAAAATGAGCAGTTCTTC
cdr3_aa: CSGQTSGQNEQFF
v_call: TRBV29-1
clone_size: -
j_call: TRBJ2-1
d_call: TRBD2

cdr3_nt: TGTGCCAGCAGCAAAGAGGATCGGGAAAACGGAATCTACGAGCAGTACTTC
cdr3_aa: CASSKEDRENGIYEQYF
v_call: TRBV21-1
clone_size: -
j_call: TRBJ2-7
d_call: -

cdr3_nt: TGTGCCAGCAGTGGGAGATGGCAGGTATCTTTGAACACTGAAGCTTTCTTT
cdr3_aa: CASSGRWQVSLNTEAFF
v_call: TRBV28
clone_size: -
j_call: TRBJ1-1
d_call: -

cdr3_nt: TGTGCCAGCAGTTTTGGTGGGACAGGCCTATCTGGGGCCAACGTCCTGACTTTC
cdr3_aa: CASSFGGTGLSGANVLTF
v_call: TRBV27
clone_size: -
j_call: TRBJ2-6
d_call: TRBD1

cdr3_nt: TGTGCCAGCAGCTGGGCAACAGGGGATTGGAACACTGAAGCTTTCTTT
cdr3_aa: CASSWATGDWNTEAFF
v_call: TRBV11-3
clone_size: -
j_call: TRBJ1-1
d_call: TRBD1

cdr3_nt: TGTGCCAGCAGTGGCGCCAGGGGCAGCGATAGCAATCAGCCCCAGCATTTT
cdr3_aa: CASSGARGSDSNQPQHF
v_call: TRBV6-1
clone_size: -
j_call: TRBJ1-5
d_call: -

cdr3_nt: TGTGACCCGTCGGGCATCCATTCATTGTGGGGACAGAATATCAATCAGCCCCAGCATTTT
cdr3_aa: CDPSGIHSLWGQNINQPQHF
v_call: TRBV19
clone_size: -
j_call: TRBJ1-5
d_call: TRBD1

cdr3_nt: TGTGCCAGCATCGGACAGGGGCTCGCCTACAATGAGCAGTTCTTC
cdr3_aa: CASIGQGLAYNEQFF
v_call: TRBV28
clone_size: -
j_call: TRBJ2-1
d_call: TRBD1

cdr3_nt: TGTGCCTCCCGGGAGTCATCGACGTACGAGCAGTACTTC
cdr3_aa: CASRESSTYEQYF
v_call: TRBV30
clone_size: -
j_call: TRBJ2-7
d_call: -

cdr3_nt: TGCAGCGTTTCATCGGGCGCCCCTAGGGGCTACACCTTC
cdr3_aa: CSVSSGAPRGYTF
v_call: TRBV29-1
clone_size: -
j_call: TRBJ1-2
d_call: -

cdr3_nt: TGCGCCAGCAGCCAAGAGGACGTGAAGAATCAGCCCCAGCATTTT
cdr3_aa: CASSQEDVKNQPQHF
v_call: TRBV4-1
clone_size: -
j_call: TRBJ1-5
d_call: -

cdr3_nt: TGTGCCAGCAGCTTAGGGGGGGCCCTGAACACTGAAGCTTTCTTT
cdr3_aa: CASSLGGALNTEAFF
v_call: TRBV11-3
clone_size: -
j_call: TRBJ1-1
d_call: -

cdr3_nt: TGTGCCAGCAGCGTAGCGGGCAGGGGGAAAACAGATACGCAGTATTTT
cdr3_aa: CASSVAGRGKTDTQYF
v_call: TRBV9
clone_size: once
j_call: TRBJ2-3
d_call: TRBD1

cdr3_nt: TGCGCCAGCAGCCAAGAGGACAGGAACTATGGCTACACCTTC
cdr3_aa: CASSQEDRNYGYTF
v_call: TRBV4-3
clone_size: -
j_call: TRBJ1-2
d_call: TRBD1

cdr3_nt: TGCAGTGCTAGTGAGGACTACTCTGGGGCCAACGTCCTGACTTTC
cdr3_aa: CSASEDYSGANVLTF
v_call: TRBV20-1
clone_size: few
j_call: TRBJ2-6
d_call: -

cdr3_nt: TGCAGCGTTTTAGCGGGAGGGTGGCAAGAGACCCAGTACTTC
cdr3_aa: CSVLAGGWQETQYF
v_call: TRBV29-1
clone_size: -
j_call: TRBJ2-5
d_call: TRBD2

cdr3_nt: TGTGCCAGCACTAGAGGACAGGGTCTCGAAAAACTGTTTTTT
cdr3_aa: CASTRGQGLEKLFF
v_call: TRBV14
clone_size: -
j_call: TRBJ1-4
d_call: TRBD1

cdr3_nt: TGTGCCAGTAGTACGACAGGGCGAGGCCAGCCCCAGCATTTT
cdr3_aa: CASSTTGRGQPQHF
v_call: TRBV19
clone_size: -
j_call: TRBJ1-5
d_call: TRBD1

cdr3_nt: TGTGCCAGCAGAAATCCGGGACAGGGTAACTATGGCTACACCTTC
cdr3_aa: CASRNPGQGNYGYTF
v_call: TRBV6-5
clone_size: -
j_call: TRBJ1-2
d_call: TRBD1

cdr3_nt: TGTGCCAGCAGATCCTCAGGGGGCATAACAGAAAAACTGTTTTTT
cdr3_aa: CASRSSGGITEKLFF
v_call: TRBV2
clone_size: -
j_call: TRBJ1-4
d_call: TRBD1

cdr3_nt: TGTGCCAGCAGCCCGAATACGGGGTACGAGCAGTACTTC
cdr3_aa: CASSPNTGYEQYF
v_call: TRBV7-2
clone_size: once
j_call: TRBJ2-7
d_call: -

cdr3_nt: TGCGCCAGCAGTGACGTTAACACCGGGGAGCTGTTTTTT
cdr3_aa: CASSDVNTGELFF
v_call: TRBV10-2
clone_size: -
j_call: TRBJ2-2
d_call: -